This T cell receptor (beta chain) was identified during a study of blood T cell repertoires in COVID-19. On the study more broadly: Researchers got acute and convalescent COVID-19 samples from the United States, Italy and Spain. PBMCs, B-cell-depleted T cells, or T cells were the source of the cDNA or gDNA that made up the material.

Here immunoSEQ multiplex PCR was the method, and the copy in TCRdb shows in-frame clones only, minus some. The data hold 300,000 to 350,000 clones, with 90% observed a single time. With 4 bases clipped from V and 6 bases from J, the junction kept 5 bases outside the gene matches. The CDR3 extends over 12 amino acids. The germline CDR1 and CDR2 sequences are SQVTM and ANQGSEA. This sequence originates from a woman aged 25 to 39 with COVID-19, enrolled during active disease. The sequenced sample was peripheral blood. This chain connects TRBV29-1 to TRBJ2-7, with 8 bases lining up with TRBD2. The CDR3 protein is CSVGLATGEQYF. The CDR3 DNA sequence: TGCAGCGTTGGACTAGCGACAGGCGAGCAGTACTTC.